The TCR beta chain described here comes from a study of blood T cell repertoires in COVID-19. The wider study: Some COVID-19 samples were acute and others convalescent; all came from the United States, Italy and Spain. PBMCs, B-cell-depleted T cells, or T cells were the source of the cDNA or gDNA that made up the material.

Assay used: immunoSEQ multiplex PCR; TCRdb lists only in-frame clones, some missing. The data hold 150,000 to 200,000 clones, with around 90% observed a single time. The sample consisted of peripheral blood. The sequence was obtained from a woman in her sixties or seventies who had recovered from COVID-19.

CDR3 amino acids: CASSYTGGRRSYEKLFF. CDR3 bases: TGTGCCAGCAGCTACACAGGGGGCAGGAGGAGTTACGAAAAACTGTTTTTT. This rearrangement joins TRBV5-4 to TRBJ1-4, with 9 bases fitting TRBD1. Germline V gene data show CDR1 as SGHNT and CDR2 as YYREEE (reference sequence). This CDR3 comprises 17 residues. The junction had 14 bases not matched to a gene; V was cut back by 3 bases and J by 8 bases.